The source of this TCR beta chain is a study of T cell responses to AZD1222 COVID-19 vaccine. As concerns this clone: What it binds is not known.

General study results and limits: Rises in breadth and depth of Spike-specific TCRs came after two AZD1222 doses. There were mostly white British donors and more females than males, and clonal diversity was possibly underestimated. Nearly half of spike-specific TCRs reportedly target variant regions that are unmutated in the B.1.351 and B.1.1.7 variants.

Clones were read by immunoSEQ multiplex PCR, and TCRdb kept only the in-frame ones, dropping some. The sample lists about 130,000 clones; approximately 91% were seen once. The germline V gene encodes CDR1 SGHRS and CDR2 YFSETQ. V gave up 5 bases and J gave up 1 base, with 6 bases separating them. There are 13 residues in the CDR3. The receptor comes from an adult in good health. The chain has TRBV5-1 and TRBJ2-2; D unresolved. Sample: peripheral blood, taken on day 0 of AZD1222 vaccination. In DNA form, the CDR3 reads TGCGCCAGCAGAGGGCTGAACACCGGGGAGCTGTTTTTT. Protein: CASRGLNTGELFF.